A selection of T cell receptor beta chains follows, all from one sample in a study of T cell changes during pregnancy in multiple sclerosis. TCRdb's table, derived via immunoSEQ multiplex PCR, lists solely in-frame clones and lacks some. This table holds more than 75,000 clones, around 93% found once. The sequencing here drew on peripheral blood, taken in the third trimester of pregnancy. The receptors originated from a female donor with multiple sclerosis, enrolled in a pregnancy study. The CDR3 runs from the conserved cysteine through the conserved F or W. Each record gives: clone size, V gene, J gene, D gene, CDR3 length, CDR3 protein, CDR3 DNA. A D gene is named only where the DNA matches it firmly. Clone sizes are given selectively: once, few, many, or a class where the clone is expanded.

-	TRBV6-5	TRBJ1-5	-	13	CASSGTPTQPQHF	TGTGCCAGCAGCGGGACACCAACTCAGCCCCAGCATTTT
-	TRBV2	TRBJ1-1	TRBD1	14	CASSERRGAFEAFF	TGTGCCAGCAGTGAGCGCAGGGGGGCCTTTGAAGCTTTCTTT
-	TRBV9	TRBJ2-5	TRBD2	15	CASSPGTSSQETQYF	TGTGCCAGCAGCCCAGGGACTAGCTCCCAAGAGACCCAGTACTTC
-	TRBV30	TRBJ2-7	-	13	CAWSGRGARWQYF	TGTGCCTGGTCCGGCAGGGGTGCCCGGTGGCAGTACTTC
-	TRBV18	TRBJ2-3	TRBD1	18	CASSPARSGQGIADTQYF	TGTGCCAGCTCACCAGCACGGTCAGGACAGGGAATCGCAGATACGCAGTATTTT
-	TRBV19	TRBJ1-5	-	15	CASSKIRGSNQPQHF	TGTGCCAGTAGTAAAATAAGGGGAAGCAATCAGCCCCAGCATTTT
-	TRBV6-1	TRBJ2-1	-	14	CASSTRSSYNEQFF	TGTGCCAGCAGTACCCGGAGCTCCTACAATGAGCAGTTCTTC
-	TRBV15	TRBJ2-1	TRBD1	16	CATSRVDRAGDNEQFF	TGTGCCACCAGCAGAGTTGACAGGGCAGGCGACAATGAGCAGTTCTTC
-	TRBV5-1	TRBJ1-2	TRBD1	15	CASSFTDRGSDGYTF	TGCGCCAGCAGCTTCACGGACAGGGGAAGTGATGGCTACACCTTC
-	TRBV29-1	TRBJ2-7	TRBD1	15	CSVEDKTGGMHEQYF	TGCAGCGTTGAAGATAAGACAGGGGGAATGCACGAGCAGTACTTC
-	TRBV7-3	TRBJ2-1	TRBD2	15	CASSLLGGDSGEQFF	TGTGCCAGCAGCTTACTCGGGGGGGATAGTGGTGAGCAGTTCTTC
-	TRBV13	TRBJ2-7	TRBD1	15	CASSLGTGLSYEQYF	TGTGCCAGCAGCTTAGGGACAGGGCTTTCCTACGAGCAGTACTTC
-	TRBV9	TRBJ1-5	-	13	CASSVGEGQPQHF	TGTGCCAGCAGCGTAGGTGAGGGTCAGCCCCAGCATTTT
-	TRBV11-2	TRBJ2-5	TRBD1	12	CASSLVLWDRHF	TGTGCCAGCAGCTTAGTTCTGTGGGACAGGCACTTC
-	TRBV10-2	TRBJ1-6	TRBD1	16	CASSGGSGTGNSPLHF	TGCGCCAGCAGTGGAGGCTCCGGGACAGGGAACTCACCCCTCCACTTT
-	TRBV7-6	TRBJ2-1	-	14	CASSLASGAHEQFF	TGTGCCAGCAGCTTAGCTTCAGGGGCTCATGAGCAGTTCTTC
few	TRBV11-3	TRBJ2-2	-	16	CASSLRPPQSTGELFF	TGTGCCAGCAGCTTGCGTCCGCCACAGTCCACCGGGGAGCTGTTTTTT
-	TRBV7-8	TRBJ1-4	TRBD1	17	CASSSPRDSTTNEKLFF	TGTGCCAGCAGCTCCCCTCGGGACAGCACAACTAATGAAAAACTGTTTTTT
-	TRBV6-5	TRBJ1-1	-	12	CASRSRGTEAFF	TGTGCCAGCAGGTCAAGGGGCACTGAAGCTTTCTTT
-	TRBV2	TRBJ1-2	-	13	CASRDFGVDGYTF	TGTGCCAGCAGGGACTTCGGGGTAGATGGCTACACCTTC
-	TRBV5-1	TRBJ2-1	TRBD2	16	CASSLTSGGPRNEQFF	TGCGCCAGCAGCCTGACTAGCGGGGGCCCTCGGAATGAGCAGTTCTTC
-	TRBV5-1	TRBJ1-1	-	13	CASSLWGDTEAFF	TGCGCCAGCAGCTTATGGGGGGACACTGAAGCTTTCTTT
-	TRBV5-1	TRBJ2-7	TRBD1	14	CASSQDRGSYEQYF	TGCGCCAGCAGCCAAGACAGGGGGTCCTACGAGCAGTACTTC
once	TRBV2	TRBJ1-3	TRBD1	16	CASTLRGQGDPNTIYF	TGTGCCAGCACCCTAAGGGGACAGGGGGATCCAAACACCATATATTTT
once	TRBV7-2	TRBJ2-5	TRBD2	15	CASSLSGTSWETQYF	TGTGCCAGCAGCTTATCCGGGACTAGCTGGGAGACCCAGTACTTC
once	TRBV2	TRBJ1-5	-	18	CASTLSSITGSQGQPQHF	TGTGCCAGCACCCTTTCTTCAATAACAGGTTCCCAGGGTCAGCCCCAGCATTTT
-	TRBV5-1	TRBJ2-3	-	13	CASSLPGTDTQYF	TGCGCCAGCAGCTTGCCAGGGACAGATACGCAGTATTTT
-	TRBV18	TRBJ2-1	TRBD1	14	CASSPDRLYNEQFF	TGTGCCAGCTCACCGGACAGGCTGTACAATGAGCAGTTCTTC
-	TRBV29-1	TRBJ2-4	-	15	CSVVLGEGGLNIQYF	TGCAGCGTTGTCCTAGGGGAGGGGGGTTTAAACATTCAGTACTTC
-	TRBV19	TRBJ2-1	TRBD2	18	CASSRVAGGTSSYNEQFF	TGTGCCAGTAGTAGGGTAGCGGGGGGGACCTCCTCCTACAATGAGCAGTTCTTC
-	TRBV5-1	TRBJ2-4	TRBD2	19	CATKAAGPIVPGIVDIQYF	TGCGCCACCAAGGCAGCGGGACCTATTGTTCCCGGTATTGTAGACATTCAGTACTTC
once	TRBV5-4	TRBJ2-7	-	15	CASSLAPGNSYEQYF	TGTGCCAGCAGCTTGGCGCCAGGGAACTCCTACGAGCAGTACTTC
-	TRBV15	TRBJ1-2	-	13	CATSRAGVVGYTF	TGTGCCACCAGCAGAGCAGGGGTTGTAGGCTACACCTTC
-	TRBV6-6	TRBJ1-1	-	12	CASTGFGTEAFF	TGTGCCAGCACAGGTTTTGGCACTGAAGCTTTCTTT
-	TRBV21-1	TRBJ1-6	-	14	CASSNRGQNSPLHF	TGTGCCAGCAGCAACAGGGGGCAGAATTCACCCCTCCACTTT
-	TRBV6-4	TRBJ1-2	-	13	CASSRGREYGYTF	TGTGCCAGCAGCAGGGGTAGGGAGTATGGCTACACCTTC
-	TRBV19	TRBJ1-1	-	13	CASSSGMGTEAFF	TGTGCCAGTAGTTCAGGGATGGGCACTGAAGCTTTCTTT
-	TRBV6-7	TRBJ1-2	-	14	CASSYLGVCYGYTF	TGTGCCAGCAGTTACTTAGGAGTTTGCTATGGCTACACCTTC
-	TRBV11-1	TRBJ2-7	TRBD1	15	CASSLYWTGIYEQYF	TGTGCCAGCAGCTTATATTGGACAGGGATATACGAGCAGTACTTC
once	TRBV11-2	TRBJ1-1	TRBD1	18	CASSLVLGQGAKNTEAFF	TGTGCCAGCAGCTTAGTCCTAGGACAGGGGGCGAAGAACACTGAAGCTTTCTTT
-	TRBV19	TRBJ2-5	-	15	CASSIGGAHQETQYF	TGTGCCAGTAGTATTGGCGGTGCCCACCAAGAGACCCAGTACTTC
-	TRBV10-3	TRBJ2-7	-	15	CAISESIGVDYEQYF	TGTGCCATCAGTGAGTCGATAGGGGTCGACTACGAGCAGTACTTC
few	TRBV7-9	TRBJ1-5	-	13	CASSLAPDQPQHF	TGTGCCAGCAGCTTAGCGCCAGATCAGCCCCAGCATTTT
-	TRBV15	TRBJ1-2	-	15	CATSRTDESNYGYTF	TGTGCCACCAGCAGGACAGACGAATCTAACTATGGCTACACCTTC